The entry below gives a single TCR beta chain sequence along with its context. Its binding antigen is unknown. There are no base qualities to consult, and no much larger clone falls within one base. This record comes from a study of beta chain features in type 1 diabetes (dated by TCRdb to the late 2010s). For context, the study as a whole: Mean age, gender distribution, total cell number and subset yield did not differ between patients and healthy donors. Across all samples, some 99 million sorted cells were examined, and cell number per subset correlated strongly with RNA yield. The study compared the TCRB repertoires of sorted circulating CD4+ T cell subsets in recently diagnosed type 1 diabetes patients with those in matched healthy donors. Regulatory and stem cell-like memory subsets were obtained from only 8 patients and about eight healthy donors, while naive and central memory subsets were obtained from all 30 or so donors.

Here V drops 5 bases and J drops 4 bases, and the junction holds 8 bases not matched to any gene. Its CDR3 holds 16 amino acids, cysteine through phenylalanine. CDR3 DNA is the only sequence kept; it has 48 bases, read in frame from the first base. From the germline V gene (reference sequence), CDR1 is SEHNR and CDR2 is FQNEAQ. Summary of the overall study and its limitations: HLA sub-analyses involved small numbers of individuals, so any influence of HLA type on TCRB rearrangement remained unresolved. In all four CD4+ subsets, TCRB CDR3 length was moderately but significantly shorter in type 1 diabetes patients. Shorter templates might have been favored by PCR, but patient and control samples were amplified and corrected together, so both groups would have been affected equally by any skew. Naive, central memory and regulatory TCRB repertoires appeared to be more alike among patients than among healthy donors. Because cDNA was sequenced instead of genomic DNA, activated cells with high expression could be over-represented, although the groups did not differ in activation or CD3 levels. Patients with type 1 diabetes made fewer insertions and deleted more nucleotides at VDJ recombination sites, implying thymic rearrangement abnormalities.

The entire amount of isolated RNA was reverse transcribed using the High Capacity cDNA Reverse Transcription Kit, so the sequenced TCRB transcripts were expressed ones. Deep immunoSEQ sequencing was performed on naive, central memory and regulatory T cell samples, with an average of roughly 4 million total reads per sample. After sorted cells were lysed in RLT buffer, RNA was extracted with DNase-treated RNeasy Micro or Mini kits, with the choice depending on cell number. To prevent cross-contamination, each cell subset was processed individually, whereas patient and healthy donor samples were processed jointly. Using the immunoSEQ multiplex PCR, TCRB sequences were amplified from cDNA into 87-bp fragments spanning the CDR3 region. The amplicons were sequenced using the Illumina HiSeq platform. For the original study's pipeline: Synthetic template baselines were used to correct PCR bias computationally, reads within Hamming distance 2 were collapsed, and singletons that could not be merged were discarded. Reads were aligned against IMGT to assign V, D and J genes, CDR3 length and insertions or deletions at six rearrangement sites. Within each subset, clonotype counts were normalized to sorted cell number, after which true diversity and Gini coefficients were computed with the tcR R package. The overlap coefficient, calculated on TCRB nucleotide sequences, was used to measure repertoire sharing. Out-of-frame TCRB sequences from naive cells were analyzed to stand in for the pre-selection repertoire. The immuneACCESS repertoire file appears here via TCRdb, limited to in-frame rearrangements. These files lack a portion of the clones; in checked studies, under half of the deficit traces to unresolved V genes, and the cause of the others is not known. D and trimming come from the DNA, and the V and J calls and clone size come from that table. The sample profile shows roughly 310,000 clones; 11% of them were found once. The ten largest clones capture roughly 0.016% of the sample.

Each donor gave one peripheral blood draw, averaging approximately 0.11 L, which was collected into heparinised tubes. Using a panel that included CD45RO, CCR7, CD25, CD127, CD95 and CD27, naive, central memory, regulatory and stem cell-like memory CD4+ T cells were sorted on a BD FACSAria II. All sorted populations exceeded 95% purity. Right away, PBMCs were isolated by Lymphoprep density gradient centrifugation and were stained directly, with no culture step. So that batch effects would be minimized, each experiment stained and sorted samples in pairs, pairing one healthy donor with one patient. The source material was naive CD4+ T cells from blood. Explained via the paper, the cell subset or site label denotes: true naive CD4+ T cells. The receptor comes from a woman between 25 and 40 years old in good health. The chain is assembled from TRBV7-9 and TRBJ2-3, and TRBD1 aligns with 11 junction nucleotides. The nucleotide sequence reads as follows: TGTGCCAGCAGCGCCGTACCGGGACAGGGGGCAGATACGCAGTATTTT. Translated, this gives CASSAVPGQGADTQYF.